The TCR beta chain described here comes from a study of Graves' ophthalmopathy and Graves' hyperthyroidism (dated by TCRdb to about 2018). The study in broad terms: Peripheral blood was collected before any treatment was given, at the time of initial diagnosis. After sampling, hyperthyroidism patients received methimazole starting at 30 mg daily, and ophthalmopathy patients received high-dose intravenous methylprednisolone. To explore V-J signatures that distinguish ophthalmopathy from hyperthyroidism, a discovery set of about a hundred patients was enrolled, made up of roughly 41 with ophthalmopathy and roughly 57 with stable hyperthyroidism. An independent validation cohort comprised 18 hyperthyroidism patients and over 15 patients who later progressed from hyperthyroidism to ophthalmopathy. The 100 or so discovery patients were divided at random into training and test sets in a 7:3 ratio. T-cell repertoires of thyroid tissue and blood were compared in a handful of hyperthyroidism patients. The study used signatures of the TCR beta repertoire to tell Graves' ophthalmopathy apart from Graves' hyperthyroidism and to predict which patients would progress to ophthalmopathy. In total, 135 blood samples were TCR-sequenced: 40 to 45 ophthalmopathy, 75 hyperthyroidism and some 17 hyperthyroidism-to-ophthalmopathy patients.

A patient counted as having stable hyperthyroidism if there was no progression to ophthalmopathy within 18 months of follow-up. Hyperthyroidism patients were newly diagnosed, with disease duration under 2 months, and aged 18 to 65 years. Patients were excluded if they had other autoimmune diseases, uncontrolled infections, pregnancy or lactation. Clinical symptoms, serum thyroxine, TRAb, thyroid ultrasound and orbital computed tomography were used for diagnosis. Ficoll-Paque density gradient centrifugation was used to isolate PBMCs from around 10 ml of fresh peripheral blood. Trizol reagent was used to extract the total RNA, and its quality was then checked on an Agilent 2100 Bioanalyzer. For repertoire sequencing, the TCR beta CDR3 regions were amplified from RNA transcripts. A first-round RT-PCR used HTBI primers with the Qiagen OneStep RT-PCR kit, followed by a second-round multiplex PCR, size selection and purification. Libraries were sequenced paired-end with 100 bp reads on an Illumina HiSeq2000. Processing in the source paper ran as follows. SOAPnuke was used for read processing, and reads with adapters, uncalled bases, a mean Phred below 15, or no exact constant-primer or identifier match were discarded. COPE v1.2.5 was used to merge the high-quality paired reads. Each unique nucleotide sequence was treated as a clonotype, and MiTCR v1.1 was used to align the clonotypes to the IMGT TRB V, D and J references. Only V-J combinations with frequency above 0.0001 were analysed, covering approximately 99% of repertoires. For each V-J combination, a TCR clonal expansion and chaos score was defined as F50 clonal expansion divided by the chaos observed in the TCRdist matrix. Features were reduced by Welch's t-statistics and random forest to 10 to 15 V-J combinations, which fed a naive Bayes classifier. The similarity between thyroid and blood repertoires was quantified using the Morisita-Horn index. TCRdb's own reprocessing of the public reads used fastp at Q25 and MiXCR and kept productive beta chains. Each CDR3 protein gets just one entry, which takes the most common genes and DNA from the rows behind it. V and J calls and clone size were set by TCRdb, not the authors. For this sample the table gives 350,000 to 400,000 distinct CDR3 sequences, of which approximately 15% were detected only once. The ten most abundant clones make up approximately 7% of the sample.

The germline V gene (reference sequence) sets CDR1 to LNHNV and CDR2 to YYDKDF. Including cysteine and phenylalanine, the CDR3 has 16 amino acids. Solely the CDR3 DNA is kept, with 48 bases framed from the first base. V is cut by 0 bases and J by 1 base, and the space between the germline ends is 12 bases. The paper as a whole reports these results and caveats: In cross-validation, the 13-signature model distinguished ophthalmopathy from stable hyperthyroidism with just over 85% sensitivity and approximately 81% specificity, while in the test set the corresponding values were around 79% and 71%. Most expanded thyroid clonotypes with a frequency above 0.001 also appeared in blood, which suggests that blood repertoires may reflect the immune response in the thyroid. Sample size was not predetermined statistically, and investigators were not blinded to group allocation. In validation, the model predicted ophthalmopathy progression with 70.59% sensitivity and about 73% specificity; 12 predicted patients were CT-confirmed with GO in a median of about 7.1 months.

This clonotype was recorded many times. Its antigen target is currently unknown. No much larger clone exists at a distance of one base, and base qualities are not known. The sample comprised peripheral blood. The receptor was isolated from a woman aged 18-29 years with stable Graves' hyperthyroidism. Donor details come from another sample of the same person, matched by shared clones. The chain joins TRBV15 to TRBJ1-1; tentative D gene TRBD1, with 6 bases matching. The CDR3 loop reads CATSRDFRTANTEAFF. The nucleotide sequence is given as TGTGCCACCAGCAGAGATTTTAGGACAGCGAACACTGAAGCTTTCTTT.